The 4 T cell receptor beta chains listed next were all sequenced from one sample in a study of shared clonotypes between healthy human individuals (dated by TCRdb to 2020 to 2022). The library was prepared using the immunoSEQ multiplex PCR assay. TCRdb took this table from immuneACCESS and kept in-frame rearrangements with V and J called. Such tables lack part of the clones; where checked against another copy, unresolved V genes explain under half of the gap, and the rest is unexplained. For this sample the table gives around 2,000,000 clones, of which less than 95% were detected only once. Together, the top ten hold 0.85% to 1.2% of the sample. CD8 naive samples consisted of CD45RO-negative cells that were positively selected for CCR7, yielding a CD45RA+CCR7+ population without TemRA cells. The sequencing sample was made of naive CD8+ T cells sorted from blood. The sample's cell subset or site label, in plain terms: CD45RA+CCR7+. These receptors all come from a man between 18 and 35 years old in good health.

Comment on this clone: Distinct nucleotide sequences in the sample also encode this CDR3. This sequence joins TRBV9 and TRBJ2-3; 7 nucleotides match TRBD2. CDR1 and CDR2 (germline): SGDLS, YYNGEE. There are 15 residues in the CDR3. V dropped 0 bases and J dropped 2; count of bases not matched to a gene: 3. The CDR3 is CASSVGAGPTDTQYF. Here the CDR3 DNA reads TGTGCCAGCAGCGTAGGAGCGGGGCCCACAGATACGCAGTATTTT.

This chain joins TRBV9 and TRBJ2-2; 9 positions agree with TRBD1. Germline V lookup: CDR1 SGDLS, CDR2 YYNGEE. The CDR3 is 16 amino acids. Losses at the gene ends were 4 bases for V and 2 bases for J; bases not matched to a gene: 6. CDR3 sequence (DNA): TGTGCCAGCAGCCGCACAGGGGGCGCAAACACCGGGGAGCTGTTTTTT. This translates into CASSRTGGANTGELFF.

The rearrangement uses TRBV28 and TRBJ2-7; D ambiguous. CDR3 size: 11 residues. Trimming stripped 10 bases from V and 2 bases from J, with 9 bases between. Looked up from germline, CDR1 is MDHEN and CDR2 is SYDVKM. The CDR3 reads CAISSTYEQYF. In nucleotides, the CDR3 is TGTGCCATCTCCTCCACCTACGAGCAGTACTTC.

This chain connects TRBV5-3 to TRBJ1-2; the match to TRBD1 covers 7 bases. TRBV5-3 falls under the ORF class, with uncertain function. The CDR3 sequence is 16 residues long. V shed 0 bases and J 5 bases; nucleotides not matched to a gene: 10. The CDR3 reads CARSLGQVGGAYGYTF. DNA for the CDR3: TGTGCCAGAAGCTTGGGACAGGTAGGGGGCGCATATGGCTACACCTTC.